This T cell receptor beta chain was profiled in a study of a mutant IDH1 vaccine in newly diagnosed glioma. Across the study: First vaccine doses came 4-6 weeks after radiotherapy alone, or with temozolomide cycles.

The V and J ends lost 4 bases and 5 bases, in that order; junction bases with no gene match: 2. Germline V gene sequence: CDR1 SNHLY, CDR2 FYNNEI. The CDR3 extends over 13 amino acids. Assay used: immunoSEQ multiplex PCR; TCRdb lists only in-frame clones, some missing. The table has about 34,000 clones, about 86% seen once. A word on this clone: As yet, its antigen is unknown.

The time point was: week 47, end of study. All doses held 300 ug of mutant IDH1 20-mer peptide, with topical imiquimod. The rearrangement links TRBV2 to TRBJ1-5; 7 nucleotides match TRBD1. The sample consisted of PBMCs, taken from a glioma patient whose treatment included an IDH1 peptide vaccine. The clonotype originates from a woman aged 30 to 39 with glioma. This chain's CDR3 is CASSGTGYQPQHF. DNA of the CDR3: TGTGCCAGCAGTGGGACAGGCTATCAGCCCCAGCATTTT.